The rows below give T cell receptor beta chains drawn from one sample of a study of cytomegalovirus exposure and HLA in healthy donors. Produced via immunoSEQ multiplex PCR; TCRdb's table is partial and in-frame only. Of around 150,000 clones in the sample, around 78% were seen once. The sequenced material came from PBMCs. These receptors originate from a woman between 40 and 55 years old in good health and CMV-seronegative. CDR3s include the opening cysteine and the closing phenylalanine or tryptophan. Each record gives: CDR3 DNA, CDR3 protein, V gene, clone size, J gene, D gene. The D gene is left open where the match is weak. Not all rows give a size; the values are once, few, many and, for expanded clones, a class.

TGTGCCAGCTCACCCGGGACTAGCACGGAGACCCAGTACTTC,CASSPGTSTETQYF,TRBV18,-,TRBJ2-5,TRBD2
TGTGCCAGTAGTATGGGACAGTTTTACGAGCAGTACTTC,CASSMGQFYEQYF,TRBV19,-,TRBJ2-7,TRBD1
TGCAGCGTTGAAAGGACTAGCGGGGGTGCGGATACGCAGTATTTT,CSVERTSGGADTQYF,TRBV29-1,-,TRBJ2-3,TRBD2
TGTGCCAGCAGCTCTGGGACAGGGGGATTCGTCACTGAAGCTTTCTTT,CASSSGTGGFVTEAFF,TRBV7-9,-,TRBJ1-1,TRBD1
TGTGCCAGCAGCTTAATCAGCCATACAGGGGGTGGCGGGGAGCTGTTTTTT,CASSLISHTGGGGELFF,TRBV11-2,-,TRBJ2-2,TRBD1
TGCGCCAGCAGCTTGGCCTTGGGAGGGGTATATGGCTACACCTTC,CASSLALGGVYGYTF,TRBV5-1,-,TRBJ1-2,-
TGCGCCAGCAGCCAAGATCGTTGGACTAGCGGGGCAGAGACCCAGTACTTC,CASSQDRWTSGAETQYF,TRBV4-1,-,TRBJ2-5,TRBD2
TGTGCCACCAGGCGTCCCGGGACAGGGGGATATGGCTACACCTTC,CATRRPGTGGYGYTF,TRBV15,-,TRBJ1-2,TRBD1
TGTGCCAGCTCACCACCGAGTAGAAGTGGAGATACGCAGTATTTT,CASSPPSRSGDTQYF,TRBV18,-,TRBJ2-3,-
TGTGCCAGCAGCTTAAAGTCAGTGAACACTGAAGCTTTCTTT,CASSLKSVNTEAFF,TRBV7-9,once,TRBJ1-1,-
TGTGCCAGCTCCCCTAGCGGGGGAGGAGAGACCCAGTACTTC,CASSPSGGGETQYF,TRBV18,-,TRBJ2-5,TRBD2
TGTGCCAGCAGCTACCGAGCGGGGGGGGAAGGAGAGACCCAGTACTTC,CASSYRAGGEGETQYF,TRBV7-2,-,TRBJ2-5,TRBD2
TGTGCCAGCAGTGGGTTTGGCGGGGCGGGCACAGATACGCAGTATTTT,CASSGFGGAGTDTQYF,TRBV28,-,TRBJ2-3,-
TGTGCCAGCTCACCAATCGGGACAGGGGACACTGAAGCTTTCTTT,CASSPIGTGDTEAFF,TRBV18,-,TRBJ1-1,TRBD1
TGTGCCAGCAGCAGAGTGACAGTTTCCTCCTATAATTCACCCCTCCACTTT,CASSRVTVSSYNSPLHF,TRBV27,-,TRBJ1-6,-
TGTGCCAGCAGGCCCCGGGGAGTAACTTATGGCTACACCTTC,CASRPRGVTYGYTF,TRBV5-4,-,TRBJ1-2,-
TGCGCCAGCAGCCTCCTAGCGGGGGGGAACACCGGGGAGCTGTTTTTT,CASSLLAGGNTGELFF,TRBV5-1,-,TRBJ2-2,TRBD2
TGTGCCAGCAGCCCAGAGACTAGCGGGGGGAACACCGGGGAGCTGTTTTTT,CASSPETSGGNTGELFF,TRBV13,few,TRBJ2-2,TRBD2
TGTGCCAGCAGTTACAGCCAACGCCACACTGAAGCTTTCTTT,CASSYSQRHTEAFF,TRBV6-5,-,TRBJ1-1,-
TGTGCCAGCAGGTCCGGGACAGGGAGGGAGCGGACTAATGAAAAACTGTTTTTT,CASRSGTGRERTNEKLFF,TRBV7-9,-,TRBJ1-4,TRBD1
TGCGCCAGCAGCTTGACTTATAGCAATCAGCCCCAGCATTTT,CASSLTYSNQPQHF,TRBV5-1,-,TRBJ1-5,-
TGTGCCAGCAGCTGGGACAGAGCAAACACTGAAGCTTTCTTT,CASSWDRANTEAFF,TRBV11-2,-,TRBJ1-1,TRBD1
TGTGCCAGCAGCATGGACACGAGCTCCTATAATTCACCCCTCCACTTT,CASSMDTSSYNSPLHF,TRBV28,once,TRBJ1-6,-
TGTGCCAGCAGCCAGGGGATAGGCTCACCCCTCCACTTT,CASSQGIGSPLHF,TRBV5-4,-,TRBJ1-6,-
TGTGCCAGCAGCTCCTACACAGATACGCAGTATTTT,CASSSYTDTQYF,TRBV7-2,-,TRBJ2-3,-
TGTGCCAGCAGTTTACAGGGGGTGCCGCATGCTTTCTTT,CASSLQGVPHAFF,TRBV28,once,TRBJ1-1,TRBD1
TGTGCCAGCAGCCAAGTTGCGGGGGGGCCCCAGACCCAGTACTTC,CASSQVAGGPQTQYF,TRBV4-2,few,TRBJ2-5,TRBD2
TGTGCCAGCAGCTCGCAGGCCGTGCTCCGGGACAGCTCCTACGAGCAGTACTTC,CASSSQAVLRDSSYEQYF,TRBV7-6,-,TRBJ2-7,TRBD1
TGTGCCAGCAGCAAAGACGAGGGATGGGAGCAGTACTTC,CASSKDEGWEQYF,TRBV7-6,-,TRBJ2-5,-
TGCAGCGTAGAGGGAGCTGGAAACACCATATATTTT,CSVEGAGNTIYF,TRBV29-1,-,TRBJ1-3,-
TGCGCCAGCAGCCAACTACCCAGCGGGGGGTACAATGAGCAGTTCTTC,CASSQLPSGGYNEQFF,TRBV4-1,-,TRBJ2-1,TRBD2
TGCGCCAGCAGCCAAGCCTCGGGACAGGGCTATGGCTACACCTTC,CASSQASGQGYGYTF,TRBV4-1,-,TRBJ1-2,TRBD1
TGTGCCAGCAGCTTAGCGCTAACAGGGGGCGGCTCTGGAAACACCATATATTTT,CASSLALTGGGSGNTIYF,TRBV7-6,once,TRBJ1-3,TRBD1
TGTGCCAGCAGTTTAGGACAGGCGAGCACTGAAGCTTTCTTT,CASSLGQASTEAFF,TRBV6-4,-,TRBJ1-1,TRBD1
TGTGCCAGCAGTTATCAGGGAATGGGCAAAGAGACCCAGTACTTC,CASSYQGMGKETQYF,TRBV2,once,TRBJ2-5,-
TGTGCCAGCAGTTCTCAGGGACAGGCCTACGAGCAGTACTTC,CASSSQGQAYEQYF,TRBV27,few,TRBJ2-7,TRBD1
TGCAGCGTTGGGGGGACCAAACAGGGGGCTAACTATGGCTACACCTTC,CSVGGTKQGANYGYTF,TRBV29-1,-,TRBJ1-2,TRBD1
TGTGCCAGCAGCCCTAGTGCGGTGTCGGATGAAAAACTGTTTTTT,CASSPSAVSDEKLFF,TRBV9,-,TRBJ1-4,-
TGTGCCAGCAGCTTGGAACAGGCGCGATACGAGCAGTACTTC,CASSLEQARYEQYF,TRBV5-6,few,TRBJ2-7,-
TGTGCCAGCAGCTTAGATGGGCCAGGGGATGAAAAACTGTTTTTT,CASSLDGPGDEKLFF,TRBV7-2,-,TRBJ1-4,-
TGTGCCAGCAGTCAGATGACACGGGGTGGAGGGGAAAAACTGTTTTTT,CASSQMTRGGGEKLFF,TRBV6-6,-,TRBJ1-4,-
TGTGCCAGCAGTCGACCGACAGCTGAAGAAAGTGGCTACACCTTC,CASSRPTAEESGYTF,TRBV28,-,TRBJ1-2,-
TGTGCCAGCCTGCCTCACTCTACTAGCGTAGATACGCAGTATTTT,CASLPHSTSVDTQYF,TRBV5-4,-,TRBJ2-3,TRBD2
TGTGCCAGCAGCGCCTTGGGGCAGCCCACATACAATGAGCAGTTCTTC,CASSALGQPTYNEQFF,TRBV5-5,-,TRBJ2-1,-
TGCGCCAGCAGCTTCAATAGCGGGGGAGAGACCCAGTACTTC,CASSFNSGGETQYF,TRBV5-1,few,TRBJ2-5,TRBD2
TGTGCCAGCAGCTTAAGTCAGGGGAATCAGCCCCAGCATTTT,CASSLSQGNQPQHF,TRBV7-6,-,TRBJ1-5,-
TGCGCCAGCAGCACCTCACGGGGGGAAGGGGCTGAAGCTTTCTTT,CASSTSRGEGAEAFF,TRBV5-1,-,TRBJ1-1,-
TGTGCCAGCAGCTCCACCGGGACAGGGGGCAGGGAGCAGTACTTC,CASSSTGTGGREQYF,TRBV16,once,TRBJ2-5,TRBD1